The 29 T cell receptor beta chains given below trace back to one sample, sequenced in a study of long-term antiretroviral therapy in people with HIV. Researchers ran immunoSEQ v3.0 at survey level. TCRdb's table, derived via immunoSEQ multiplex PCR, lists solely in-frame clones and lacks some. Altogether about 21,000 clones are present, 76% being singletons, with the ten largest covering over 9%. The input for sequencing was unsorted PBMCs, taken around 1.8 years before starting antiretroviral therapy. These receptors were obtained from a woman between 40 and 50 years old with HIV.

The genes are TRBV11-3 and TRBJ1-2; D not resolved. The CDR3 has 13 residues. V was cut by 5 bases and J by 3 bases, with 10 bases left in between. CDR1 and CDR2 from the germline V gene are SGHNT and YENEEA. In nucleotides, the CDR3 is TGTGCCAGCAGCCCCACCGAGTACTATGGCTACACCTTC. This gives the protein CASSPTEYYGYTF.

The table lists this clone with a few counts. J is TRBJ2-7 and V is TRBV6-5, with TRBD1 matching over 10 bases. The length of the CDR3 is 13 residues. Germline CDR1 reads MNHEY; CDR2 reads SVGAGI. V gave up 6 bases and J gave up 2 bases; unmatched junction bases: 1. The CDR3 sequence is CASRGQGTYEQYF. The CDR3 DNA sequence: TGTGCCAGCAGGGGACAGGGGACCTACGAGCAGTACTTC.

The V gene is TRBV5-4, the J gene TRBJ2-1; the D gene is possibly TRBD1 (6 bases). V was shortened by 5 bases and J by 0 bases, with 12 bases between the two germline ends. Looked up from germline, CDR1 is SGHNT and CDR2 is YYREEE (reference sequence). CDR3 length: 15 amino acids. The CDR3 DNA reads TGTGCCAGCAGGGGTGGACAGAGCTCCTACAATGAGCAGTTCTTC. It codes for CASRGGQSSYNEQFF.

V gene TRBV5-6 combines with J gene TRBJ2-5; 8 positions match TRBD2. The DNA end lines up better with TRBJ2-7; the J call may be wrong. The germline gives CDR1 SGHDT, CDR2 YYEEEE. CDR3 size: 14 residues. CDR3 sequence: CASSFGTSSYEQYF. The DNA of the CDR3 is TGTGCCAGCAGCTTCGGGACTAGCTCCTACGAGCAGTACTTC.

This chain links TRBV9 with TRBJ2-7; the match to TRBD1 covers 8 bases. This CDR3 comprises 14 residues. Germline V gives CDR1 SGDLS, CDR2 YYNGEE. The ends lost 4 bases at V and 2 bases at J; junction bases unmatched: 5. The CDR3 DNA reads TGTGCCAGCAGCCCCGGGACAGGAGCCTACGAGCAGTACTTC. Translation gives CASSPGTGAYEQYF.

This clone has only a few counts. This chain joins TRBV10-1 and TRBJ1-1; 8 bases align to TRBD1. CDR3 length: 13 residues. CDR1 and CDR2 (germline): WNHNN, SYGVQD (reference sequence). J was trimmed by 4 bases and V by 5 bases; bases with no gene match: 3. CDR3 loop: CASSSGGGTEAFF. The CDR3, as DNA: TGCGCCAGCAGTTCAGGGGGCGGCACTGAAGCTTTCTTT.

The rearrangement joins TRBV28 to TRBJ1-2, with TRBD1 matching over 8 bases. Trimming cost V 2 bases and J 4 bases; bases outside gene matches: 0. The germline gives CDR1 MDHEN, CDR2 SYDVKM. The CDR3 loop spans 13 amino acids. This CDR3 is CASSLTGGYGYTF. The CDR3 nucleotides are TGTGCCAGCAGTTTAACAGGGGGCTATGGCTACACCTTC.

The V gene is TRBV4-1, the J gene TRBJ1-3; D uncertain. The CDR3 spans 15 residues. CDR1 is MGHRA and CDR2 is YSYEKL in the germline V gene. V was clipped by 2 bases and J by 0 bases, with 8 bases between them. The CDR3 DNA is TGCGCCAGCAGCCAACCGCGTACCTCTGGAAACACCATATATTTT. It codes for CASSQPRTSGNTIYF.

This chain uses TRBV19 with TRBJ2-7; D may match TRBD1 or TRBD2 (5 bases each). Trimming pared 7 bases from V and 7 bases from J, leaving 17 bases between. In germline, CDR1 is LNHDA, CDR2 SQIVND (reference sequence). The CDR3 totals 13 residues. Here the CDR3 DNA reads TGTGCCAGTACTCCCTCCGGTGGGGGAGAGCAGTACTTC. It is translated as CASTPSGGGEQYF.

The V call is TRBV14, the J call TRBJ2-2, with TRBD1 identical over 8 bases. Germline V gene lookup returns CDR1 SGHDN and CDR2 FVKESK. The CDR3 extends over 16 amino acids. Germline trimming cut 1 base from V and 6 bases from J; bases unmatched to any gene: 7. CDR3 region: CASSQAQGAGAGELFF. The CDR3, as DNA: TGTGCCAGCAGCCAAGCGCAGGGGGCTGGGGCCGGGGAGCTGTTTTTT.

The chain employs TRBV29-1 and TRBJ2-7, with 13 bases aligning to TRBD2. Trimming removed 6 bases from V and 3 bases from J; junction bases left unmatched: 8. Germline CDR1 is SQVTM and CDR2 is ANQGSEA. The CDR3 extends over 15 amino acids. The CDR3 DNA reads TGCAGCGTCAAATCCGGGACTAGCGGGAACTACGAGCAGTACTTC. Translated, it gives CSVKSGTSGNYEQYF.

The chain carries TRBV27 and TRBJ1-6; 8 bases map to TRBD1. This CDR3 region has 13 residues. V lost 10 bases, J lost 8 bases, and 7 bases stayed unmatched. Germline V gives CDR1 MNHEY, CDR2 SMNVEV (reference sequence). CDR3 loop: CATAGQGDSPLHF. The CDR3 coding sequence is TGTGCCACCGCCGGACAGGGAGATTCACCCCTCCACTTT.

This clone was counted once. The chain joins TRBV2 to TRBJ2-6, with 7 bases matching TRBD1. CDR1 is SNHLY, CDR2 FYNNEI, per germline. Trimming took 6 bases from V and 0 from J; bases not matched to a gene: 11. The CDR3 totals 18 residues. The CDR3 sequence: CASRGLDRVDSGANVLTF. The CDR3 bases are TGTGCCAGCAGAGGATTAGACAGGGTAGACTCTGGGGCCAACGTCCTGACTTTC.

The V gene is TRBV5-4, the J gene TRBJ2-5, with TRBD2 matching 8 bases. The junction had 9 bases not matched to a gene; V was cut back by 3 bases and J by 2 bases. Germline V gene data show CDR1 as SGHNT and CDR2 as YYREEE (reference sequence). The CDR3 spans 16 residues. The CDR3 here is CASSSYGAGGQETQYF. The CDR3 DNA reads as TGTGCCAGCAGCTCCTATGGGGCGGGGGGACAAGAGACCCAGTACTTC.

V gene TRBV5-6 combines with J gene TRBJ2-7; no reliable D call. Trimming took off 0 bases at V and 1 base at J, with 5 bases between the two ends. This CDR3 comprises 13 residues. From germline, CDR1 is SGHDT and CDR2 YYEEEE. DNA for the CDR3: TGTGCCAGCAGCTTGGGAATGTCCTACGAGCAGTACTTC. This gives the protein CASSLGMSYEQYF.

The genes are TRBV4-1 and TRBJ2-5, with D possibly being TRBD1 (6 bases). The DNA end is a closer match to TRBJ2-7, so the J assignment may be wrong. This CDR3 is 14 amino acids long. The germline gives CDR1 MGHRA, CDR2 YSYEKL. CDR3 protein: CASSQVGGGYEQYF. The CDR3, as DNA: TGCGCCAGCAGCCAAGTTGGGGGCGGCTACGAGCAGTACTTC.

This chain joins TRBV30 and TRBJ2-1; no reliable D call. V was shortened by 0 bases and J by 8 bases, with 5 bases between the two germline ends. This CDR3 has 11 residues. Germline V CDR1 and CDR2: GTSNPN, SVGIG (reference sequence). The DNA of the CDR3 is TGTGCCTGGAGTGTACTCGATGAGCAGTTCTTC. It yields the protein CAWSVLDEQFF.

V gene TRBV19 combines with J gene TRBJ1-4; D is undetermined. V gave up 5 bases and J gave up 7 bases, with 11 bases separating them. From germline, CDR1 is LNHDA and CDR2 SQIVND (reference sequence). The CDR3 length is 13 residues. Written as DNA, the CDR3 is TGTGCCAGTAGTGGAGCGGGTTCTGAAAAACTGTTTTTT. It is translated as CASSGAGSEKLFF.

The J gene is TRBJ1-1, the V gene TRBV5-1; 9 bases are a match to TRBD1. V gave up 7 bases and J gave up 5 bases; unmatched junction bases: 6. The germline CDR1 and CDR2 sequences are SGHRS and YFSETQ. The CDR3 spans 13 residues. Here the CDR3 DNA reads TGCGCCAGCGCACAGGGGGCCGGTACTGAAGCTTTCTTT. It is translated as CASAQGAGTEAFF.

The CDR3 coding sequence is TGCGCCAGCAGCCTCAGCCGAGACTCTGGAAACACCATATATTTT. This codes for CASSLSRDSGNTIYF. The chain is built from TRBV4-1 and TRBJ1-3, with D unclear. V was pared by 4 bases and J by 0 bases, with 10 bases between. The CDR3 has 15 residues. Per germline, CDR1 MGHRA and CDR2 YSYEKL.

The chain joins TRBV19 to TRBJ1-1; D gene uncertain. Per the germline V gene, CDR1 is LNHDA and CDR2 is SQIVND (reference sequence). This CDR3 contains 14 residues. Trimming shortened V by 1 base and J by 3 bases, and 9 bases separated the two germline ends. CDR3: CASSIGMKDTEAFF. CDR3 sequence (DNA): TGTGCCAGTAGTATAGGAATGAAGGACACTGAAGCTTTCTTT.

The CDR3 sequence is CASSTTSSGRLFF. CDR3 bases: TGTGCCAGCAGCACAACTAGCAGCGGGCGGCTGTTTTTT. This sequence joins TRBV7-7 and TRBJ2-2; TRBD2 might be the D (6 bases). Trimming cost V 5 bases and J 13 bases, with 17 bases left between them. The CDR3 runs to 13 residues. Germline V gene lookup returns CDR1 SSHAT and CDR2 FNYEAQ (reference sequence).

This clone was counted between two and nine times. The chain recombines TRBV5-1 with TRBJ1-1; 7 bases agree with TRBD1. J lost 1 base, V lost 2 bases, and 5 bases had no gene match. Looked up from germline, CDR1 is SGHRS and CDR2 is YFSETQ. The CDR3 consists of 15 residues. Here the CDR3 DNA reads TGCGCCAGCAGCTTAGGGGGGACAGCGAACACTGAAGCTTTCTTT. Its protein is CASSLGGTANTEAFF.

The sample holds a few counts of this clone. This sequence joins TRBV27 and TRBJ1-5; D remains unclear. The CDR3 has 18 residues. The germline V gene encodes CDR1 MNHEY and CDR2 SMNVEV (reference sequence). Trimming removed 1 base at V and 2 bases at J, with 18 bases between. The DNA for the CDR3 is TGTGCCAGCAGTTTATTTGCCGGGGTCGGGAGGGGCAATCAGCCCCAGCATTTT. It codes for CASSLFAGVGRGNQPQHF.

This clone was counted between two and nine times. The chain recombines TRBV5-1 with TRBJ2-2; perhaps D is TRBD1 or TRBD2 (6 bases each). Germline assignment: CDR1 SGHRS and CDR2 YFSETQ. The CDR3 is made up of 15 amino acids. Trimming removed 2 bases from V and 3 bases from J, with 11 bases in between. CDR3 in amino acids: CASSFSGAHTGELFF. For the CDR3, the DNA is TGCGCCAGCAGCTTTTCGGGGGCCCACACCGGGGAGCTGTTTTTT.

The V call is TRBV5-5, the J call TRBJ1-1, with D tentatively TRBD1 (5 bases). Deletions cut 7 bases from V and 5 bases from J, with 15 bases between. The CDR3 consists of 13 residues. Germline CDR1 is SGHKS and CDR2 is YYEKEE (reference sequence). Here the CDR3 reads CASRSPGRTEAFF. CDR3 in DNA: TGTGCCAGCCGGTCGCCGGGGCGAACTGAAGCTTTCTTT.

The CDR3 sequence is CASSLLHPAELGYTF. CDR3 bases: TGTGCCAGCAGCTTGTTGCATCCTGCAGAACTCGGCTACACCTTC. The genes are TRBV5-6 and TRBJ1-2; no firm D call. Germline CDR1 is SGHDT and CDR2 is YYEEEE. This CDR3 region has 15 residues. Trimming stripped 1 base from V and 8 bases from J, with 18 bases between.

This rearrangement joins TRBV6-1 to TRBJ2-7, with 12 bases fitting TRBD1. The CDR3 extends over 15 amino acids. J gave up 3 bases and V 6 bases, and 6 bases lay outside the gene matches. Germline lookup yields CDR1 MNHNS and CDR2 SASEGT. For the CDR3, the DNA is TGTGCCAGCAGGGCCGGGACAGGGGGCATCTACGAGCAGTACTTC. As protein: CASRAGTGGIYEQYF.

The rearrangement links TRBV5-5 to TRBJ2-7; 11 bases align to TRBD1. J was trimmed by 4 bases and V by 7 bases; bases with no gene match: 13. CDR3 length equals 16 residues. The germline gives CDR1 SGHKS, CDR2 YYEKEE (reference sequence). The CDR3 DNA reads as TGTGCCAGCCGGGATAACCGGGGGACAGGGGGTTACGAGCAGTACTTC. Amino acid sequence: CASRDNRGTGGYEQYF.